The rows below give T cell receptor beta chains drawn from one sample of a study of CD8+CD57+ T cells in acquired aplastic anemia. From the reads, TCRdb called clonotypes with MiXCR, one entry per CDR3 protein. The table records roughly 170,000 distinct CDR3 sequences, about half of them present only once. Sequenced sample: sorted CD4+, CD8+, or CD8+CD57+ T cells (not recorded which) from PBMCs. These receptors were obtained from a human donor with aplastic anemia. Each CDR3 is given with its conserved first and last residue. A D gene is named only where the DNA matches it firmly. Part of the rows lack a size; the others show once, few, many or a class for expanded clones.

D	V	J	size	CDR3	DNA
-	TRBV7-6	TRBJ1-6	many	CASSPGSSYNSPLHF	TGTGCCAGCAGCCCAGGCTCGTCTTATAATTCACCCCTCCACTTT
TRBD1	TRBV19	TRBJ1-6	-	CASSGGQGSPLHF	TGTGCCAGTAGTGGGGGACAGGGCTCACCCCTCCACTTT
TRBD1	TRBV20-1	TRBJ2-7	-	CSAHGTEFPLSYEQYF	TGCAGTGCCCACGGGACAGAATTTCCCTTATCCTACGAGCAGTACTTC
-	TRBV2	TRBJ1-4	-	CASISPAARGGEKLFF	TGTGCCAGCATATCACCAGCAGCCAGGGGCGGGGAAAAACTGTTTTTT
TRBD2	TRBV29-1	TRBJ2-3	-	CSVEELVGGFTDTQYF	TGCAGCGTTGAAGAGTTGGTGGGGGGGTTCACAGATACGCAGTATTTT
-	TRBV4-3	TRBJ2-3	-	CASSQGLAATDTQYF	TGCGCCAGCAGCCAAGGGCTAGCCGCCACAGATACGCAGTATTTT
-	TRBV20-1	TRBJ2-7	many	CSASVPGDLSYEQYF	TGCAGTGCTAGTGTCCCGGGAGACCTTTCCTACGAGCAGTACTTC
TRBD1	TRBV19	TRBJ1-6	few	CASTGTGGSPLHF	TGTGCCAGCACCGGGACAGGGGGTTCACCCCTCCACTTT
-	TRBV15	TRBJ2-1	-	CATSQTRYRELNEQFF	TGTGCCACCAGCCAAACACGGTACCGGGAACTGAATGAGCAGTTCTTC
TRBD1	TRBV6-1	TRBJ2-7	many	CASSASDRGGYEQYF	TGTGCCAGCAGCGCCTCGGACAGGGGAGGCTACGAGCAGTACTTC